The sample holds a few counts of the clone carrying this T cell receptor (beta chain). The antigen is unknown. CDR3 length equals 16 residues. V gave up 3 bases and J gave up 1 base, with 13 bases separating them. The germline gives CDR1 SSHAT, CDR2 FNYEAQ (reference sequence). At least 6 micrograms of total RNA were extracted per sample. Primed by a sample-barcoded 5' primer and a J-beta primer mix, a second PCR proceeded for roughly 7 to 12 cycles. No fewer than 2.5 million CDR3-containing paired-end reads came from each sample. TCRdb analysed the 5' RACE reads with MiXCR anew, one entry per CDR3 protein. The sample yields around 1,100,000 distinct CDR3 sequences, roughly two fifths seen once. The data belong to a study of blood T cells in healthy people across ages. Study-level results: Diversity was estimated from one million T cells, and these estimates were considered underestimates. Long-lived donors exceeded aged donors in naive CD4+ cells and diversity.

Input material: blood. J is TRBJ2-1 and V is TRBV7-7; possibly TRBD2 for D (6 bases). This TCR was recovered from a man between 18 and 29 years old in good health. Written as DNA, the CDR3 is TGTGCCAGCAGCTTGGGACCCGGGGGATCCTACAATGAGCAGTTCTTC. Its protein product is CASSLGPGGSYNEQFF. The full variable domain, rest sourced from reference TRBV7-7 and TRBJ2-1, is GAGVSQSPRYKVTKRGQDVTLRCDPISSHATLYWYQQALGQGPEFLTYFNYEAQPDKSGLPSDRFSAERPEGSISTLTIQRTEQRDSAMYRCASSLGPGGSYNEQFFGPGTRLTVL.